A single sample gave rise to the 21 T cell receptor beta chains below, sequenced in a study of OX40 agonist ivuxolimab in advanced cancers. Clones were read by immunoSEQ multiplex PCR, and TCRdb kept only the in-frame ones, dropping some. The repertoire holds under 80,000 clones, with around 80% as singletons. Material: CD4+ or CD8+ T cells sorted from blood, obtained in a trial of the OX40 agonist ivuxolimab. These receptors all come from an adult with an advanced solid tumor such as melanoma, head and neck, liver or kidney cancer.

The rearrangement uses TRBV30 and TRBJ1-1; weak D call: TRBD1 (6 bases). The germline V and J ends were trimmed by 6 bases and 11 bases, with 22 bases remaining between them. This CDR3 is 13 amino acids long. CDR1 and CDR2 (germline): GTSNPN, SVGIG (reference sequence). CDR3: CACLIGGIRWAFF. CDR3 nucleotides: TGTGCCTGCCTAATAGGGGGAATTAGGTGGGCTTTCTTT.

The sample holds one count of this clone. This chain joins TRBV6-6 and TRBJ2-7, with 8 bases matching TRBD1. The germline gives CDR1 MNHNY, CDR2 SVGAGI (reference sequence). The CDR3 runs to 13 residues. The J segment lost 1 base and the V segment lost 8 bases, leaving 4 bases of the junction unmatched. The CDR3 region is CASEDRESYEQYF. The CDR3 DNA follows: TGTGCCAGCGAGGACAGGGAATCCTACGAGCAGTACTTC.

V usage is TRBV7-6 and J usage is TRBJ2-3, with D unclear. The CDR3 runs 15 residues. V was pared by 0 bases and J by 3 bases, with 10 bases between. Germline values: CDR1 SGHVS, CDR2 FNYEAQ. The CDR3 DNA reads as TGTGCCAGCAGCTTAGCGTGGGCTAGTACAGATACGCAGTATTTT. Translating it yields CASSLAWASTDTQYF.

The gene calls are TRBV19 and TRBJ1-2; 9 bases are a match to TRBD1. The trim removed 5 bases at V and 7 bases at J, leaving 11 bases unmatched. Germline loops: CDR1 LNHDA, CDR2 SQIVND (reference sequence). The CDR3 consists of 15 residues. CDR3 protein: CASSLSGTGTVGYTF. CDR3 DNA sequence: TGTGCCAGTAGTCTCTCCGGGACAGGGACGGTTGGCTACACCTTC.

The V gene is TRBV11-3, the J gene TRBJ2-7; D is perhaps TRBD2 (7 bases). The CDR3 sequence is 18 residues long. Germline V gene sequence: CDR1 SGHNT, CDR2 YENEEA. The ends were cut back, 5 bases at V and 6 bases at J, with 29 bases in the middle. CDR3 DNA: TGTGCCAGCAGCCGTGGGGGGGGCAATTCTGCCGGCCTGTGCGAGCAGTACTTC. Translation gives CASSRGGGNSAGLCEQYF.

This clone was seen repeatedly, ten times or more. The V gene is TRBV28, the J gene TRBJ1-2; 8 positions match TRBD1. The V and J ends lost 4 bases and 1 base, in that order; junction bases with no gene match: 2. The CDR3 is 14 residues long. CDR1 is MDHEN and CDR2 is SYDVKM in the germline V gene. The CDR3: CASSSGQGNYGYTF. The CDR3 region has the DNA TGTGCCAGCAGTTCCGGACAGGGTAACTATGGCTACACCTTC.

This clone occurred many times. Without the conserved terminal phenylalanine or tryptophan, this CDR3 likely stems from a read error. The limits of the CDR3 on the DNA are not certain, so only TCRdb's listed CDR3 is given. The chain employs TRBV10-3 and TRBJ2-3; the D call TRBD2 from the table was never checked on the DNA. Termini included, the CDR3 measures 12 amino acids. Germline CDR1 reads ENHRY; CDR2 reads SYGVKD. The CDR3 sequence is CAISVPASGDRG.

The V gene is TRBV30, the J gene TRBJ2-3, with 7 positions matching TRBD2. J was trimmed by 3 bases and V by 4 bases; bases with no gene match: 4. This CDR3 region has 13 residues. CDR1 is GTSNPN, CDR2 SVGIG, per germline (reference sequence). In DNA, the CDR3 is TGTGCCTGGACACTAGCGCGAACAGATACGCAGTATTTT. Its translation: CAWTLARTDTQYF.

This clone was observed a few times. The chain links TRBV2 to TRBJ1-5, with TRBD1 matching 8 bases. Looked up from germline, CDR1 is SNHLY and CDR2 is FYNNEI. This CDR3 region has 14 residues. J lost 6 bases, V lost 6 bases, and 7 bases had no gene match. The CDR3 nucleotides read TGTGCCAGCAGGGACAGGGTCAACTCTCAGCCCCAGCATTTT. Its translation: CASRDRVNSQPQHF. The full variable domain, in which reference TRBV2 and TRBJ1-5 provide the parts outside the CDR3, is EPEVTQTPSHQVTQMGQEVILRCVPISNHLYFYWYRQILGQKVEFLVSFYNNEISEKSEIFDDQFSVERPDGSNFTLKIRSTKLEDSAMYFCASRDRVNSQPQHFGDGTRLSIL.

This chain joins TRBV15 and TRBJ2-5; a weak D match, TRBD1 (5 bases). V lost 0 bases and J lost 1, with 9 bases in between. The CDR3 length is 15 residues. The germline CDR1 and CDR2 sequences are LNHNV and YYDKDF (reference sequence). The chain's CDR3 is CATSREGVLQETQYF. The CDR3 nucleotides read TGTGCCACCAGCAGAGAAGGGGTTCTCCAAGAGACCCAGTACTTC.

V gene TRBV7-8 combines with J gene TRBJ1-2; tentative D call: TRBD1 (6 bases). From germline, CDR1 is SGHVS and CDR2 FQNEAQ. This CDR3 is built from 15 residues. V lost 1 base, J lost 10 bases, and 19 bases lay in between. The DNA of the CDR3 is TGTGCCAGCAGCTTAGTGGGGGGAAAGGGGGAATTCTACACCTTC. As protein: CASSLVGGKGEFYTF.

This clone was recorded only once. V and J are TRBV28 and TRBJ1-1, with TRBD1 identical over 7 bases. Germline assignment: CDR1 MDHEN and CDR2 SYDVKM. The length of the CDR3 is 14 residues. V was pared by 5 bases and J by 1 base, with 4 bases of the junction left unmatched. CDR3: CASSRQGGNTEAFF. The DNA for the CDR3 is TGTGCCAGCAGTCGACAGGGTGGGAACACTGAAGCTTTCTTT.

V usage is TRBV2 and J usage is TRBJ1-2; D is perhaps TRBD1 (5 bases). V was pared by 6 bases and J by 1 base, with 18 bases between. Germline V CDR1 and CDR2: SNHLY, FYNNEI. This CDR3 is 16 amino acids long. DNA of the CDR3: TGTGCCAGCAGCCCCCCTGGGCAAGGGGTTAACTATGGCTACACCTTC. Translating it yields CASSPPGQGVNYGYTF. Full variable domain (missing parts from reference TRBV2 and TRBJ1-2): EPEVTQTPSHQVTQMGQEVILRCVPISNHLYFYWYRQILGQKVEFLVSFYNNEISEKSEIFDDQFSVERPDGSNFTLKIRSTKLEDSAMYFCASSPPGQGVNYGYTFGSGTRLTVV.

V and J are TRBV19 and TRBJ1-5; 8 bases are shared with TRBD1. V lost 7 bases to trimming and J lost 0 bases; unmatched junction nucleotides: 11. CDR3 length equals 17 residues. Germline CDR1 and CDR2: LNHDA and SQIVND (reference sequence). CDR3 region: CASTRTGPFYSNQPQHF. The CDR3 bases are TGTGCCAGTACCCGGACAGGGCCTTTTTATAGCAATCAGCCCCAGCATTTT. The full variable domain, rest sourced from reference TRBV19 and TRBJ1-5, is DGGITQSPKYLFRKEGQNVTLSCEQNLNHDAMYWYRQDPGQGLRLIYYSQIVNDFQKGDIAEGYSVSREKKESFPLTVTSAQKNPTAFYLCASTRTGPFYSNQPQHFGDGTRLSIL.

The chain combines TRBV5-1 with TRBJ2-7; 8 nucleotides align to TRBD1. CDR3 length: 15 amino acids. Germline trimming cut 1 base from V and 4 bases from J; bases unmatched to any gene: 7. CDR1 is SGHRS and CDR2 is YFSETQ in the germline V gene. The CDR3 loop is CASSLSTGGLYEQYF. CDR3 DNA sequence: TGCGCCAGCAGCTTGTCTACAGGGGGACTTTACGAGCAGTACTTC. Looking up the rest from reference TRBV5-1 and TRBJ2-7 gives the full variable domain: KAGVTQTPRYLIKTRGQQVTLSCSPISGHRSVSWYQQTPGQGLQFLFEYFSETQRNKGNFPGRFSGRQFSNSRSEMNVSTLELGDSALYLCASSLSTGGLYEQYFGPGTRLTVT.

The V call is TRBV2, the J call TRBJ1-4; D not resolved. Germline assignment: CDR1 SNHLY and CDR2 FYNNEI. V lost 5 bases to trimming and J lost 4 bases, with 8 bases between them. CDR3 length equals 13 residues. CDR3 sequence reads: CASSSGINEKLFF. The DNA of the CDR3 is TGTGCCAGCAGTTCCGGGATTAATGAAAAACTGTTTTTT.

This clone appeared a single time. The chain combines TRBV6-6 with TRBJ2-7, with D possibly called TRBD1 or TRBD2 (5 bases each). Trimming shortened V by 5 bases and J by 2 bases, and 16 bases separated the two germline ends. This CDR3 contains 15 residues. The germline CDR1 and CDR2 sequences are MNHNY and SVGAGI (reference sequence). CDR3 loop: CASSVSSGSAYEQYF. As DNA, the CDR3 is TGTGCCAGCAGTGTCTCGTCAGGGAGCGCCTACGAGCAGTACTTC.

V is TRBV5-1 and J is TRBJ2-3; D gene uncertain. Trimming removed 5 bases from V and 0 bases from J, with 10 bases in between. The CDR3 totals 14 residues. CDR1 is SGHRS, CDR2 YFSETQ, per germline. CDR3 sequence (DNA): TGCGCCAGCAGAAGGCAGACTAGCACAGATACGCAGTATTTT. Translated, it gives CASRRQTSTDTQYF.

The CDR3 nucleotides are TGTGCCAGCTTACCCGGAACTGGAGTCTCTGTCGGTTGGCAGTACTTC. The encoded protein is CASLPGTGVSVGWQYF. The chain couples TRBV18 to TRBJ2-7; no clear D gene. Germline CDR1 is KGHSH and CDR2 is LQKENI. Trimming cost V 7 bases and J 9 bases, with 28 bases left between them. The length of the CDR3 is 16 residues.

The gene calls are TRBV18 and TRBJ1-1; 8 positions match TRBD1. CDR3 length equals 14 residues. The V segment lost 2 bases and the J segment 4 bases; nucleotides outside the gene matches: 3. CDR1 is KGHSH, CDR2 LQKENI, per germline. The CDR3 nucleotides are TGTGCCAGCTCACCAAACAGGGGGGGCACTGAAGCTTTCTTT. It specifies CASSPNRGGTEAFF.

V usage is TRBV7-8 and J usage is TRBJ2-3; D ambiguous. V lost 5 bases, J lost 2 bases, and 14 bases lay in between. This CDR3 is 15 amino acids long. From germline, CDR1 is SGHVS and CDR2 FQNEAQ. Written as DNA, the CDR3 is TGTGCCAGCAGCCCCCCCGGACGGTCCACAGATACGCAGTATTTT. Its translation is CASSPPGRSTDTQYF.